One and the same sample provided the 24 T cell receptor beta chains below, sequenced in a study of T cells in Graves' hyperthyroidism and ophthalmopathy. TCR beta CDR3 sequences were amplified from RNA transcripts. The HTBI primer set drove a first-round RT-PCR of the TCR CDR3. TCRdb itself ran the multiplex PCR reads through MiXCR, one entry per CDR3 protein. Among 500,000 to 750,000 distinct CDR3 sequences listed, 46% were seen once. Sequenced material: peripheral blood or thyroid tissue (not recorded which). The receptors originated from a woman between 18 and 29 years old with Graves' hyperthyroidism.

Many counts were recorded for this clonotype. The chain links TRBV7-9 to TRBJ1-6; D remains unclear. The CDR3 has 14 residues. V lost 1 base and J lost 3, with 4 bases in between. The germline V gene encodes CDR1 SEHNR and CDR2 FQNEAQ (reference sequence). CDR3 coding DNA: TGTGCCAGCAGCTTAGTAAACTATAATTCACCCCTCCACTTT. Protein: CASSLVNYNSPLHF.

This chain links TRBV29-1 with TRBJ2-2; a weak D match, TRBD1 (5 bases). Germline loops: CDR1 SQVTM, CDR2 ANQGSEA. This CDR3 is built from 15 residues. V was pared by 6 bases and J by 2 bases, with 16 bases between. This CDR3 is CSVVVQEGNTGELFF. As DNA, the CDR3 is TGCAGCGTAGTTGTACAGGAAGGAAACACCGGGGAGCTGTTTTTT.

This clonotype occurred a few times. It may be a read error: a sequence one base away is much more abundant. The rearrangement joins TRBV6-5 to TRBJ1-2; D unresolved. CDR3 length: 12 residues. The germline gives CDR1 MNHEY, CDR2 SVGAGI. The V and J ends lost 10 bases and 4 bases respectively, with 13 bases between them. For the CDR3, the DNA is TGTGCCATCAGGCAGGAATCCTATGGCTACACCTTC. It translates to CAIRQESYGYTF.

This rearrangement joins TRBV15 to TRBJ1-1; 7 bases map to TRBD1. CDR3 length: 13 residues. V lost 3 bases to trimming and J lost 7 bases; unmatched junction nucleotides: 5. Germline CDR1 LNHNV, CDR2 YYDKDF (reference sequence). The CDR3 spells CATSSLQGSEAFF. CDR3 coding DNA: TGTGCCACCAGCAGCTTACAGGGGAGTGAAGCTTTCTTT.

The CDR3 nucleotides read TGTGCCAGCAGTTTTGGGGCCGTTGGCTACACCTTC. Translated, it gives CASSFGAVGYTF. The rearrangement joins TRBV12-3 or TRBV12-4 to TRBJ1-2; weak D call: TRBD1 (5 bases). The CDR3 spans 12 residues. V dropped 3 bases and J dropped 7 bases, with 9 bases sitting between them.

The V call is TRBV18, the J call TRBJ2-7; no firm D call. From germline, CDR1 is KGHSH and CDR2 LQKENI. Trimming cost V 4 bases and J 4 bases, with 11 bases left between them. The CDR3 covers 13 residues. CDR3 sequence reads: CASSLQSGYEQYF. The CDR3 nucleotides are TGTGCCAGCTCACTACAGAGTGGGTACGAGCAGTACTTC. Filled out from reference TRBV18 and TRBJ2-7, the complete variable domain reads NAGVMQNPRHLVRRRGQEARLRCSPMKGHSHVYWYRQLPEEGLKFMVYLQKENIIDESGMPKERFSAEFPKEGPSILRIQQVVRGDSAAYFCASSLQSGYEQYFGPGTRLTVT.

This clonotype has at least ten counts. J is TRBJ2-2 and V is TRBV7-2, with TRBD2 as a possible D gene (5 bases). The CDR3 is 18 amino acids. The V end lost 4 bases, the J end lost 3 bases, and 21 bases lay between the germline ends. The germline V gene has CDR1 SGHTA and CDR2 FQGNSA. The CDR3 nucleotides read TGTGCCAGCAGCTGGATCCAAGGGTGGGAGCATCACACCGGGGAGCTGTTTTTT. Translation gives CASSWIQGWEHHTGELFF.

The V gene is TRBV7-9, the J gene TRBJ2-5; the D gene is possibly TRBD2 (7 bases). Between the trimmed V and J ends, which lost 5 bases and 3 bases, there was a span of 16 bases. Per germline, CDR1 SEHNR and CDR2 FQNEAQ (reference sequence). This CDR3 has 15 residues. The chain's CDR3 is CASSHRGAREETQYF. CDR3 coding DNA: TGTGCCAGCAGCCACCGGGGGGCTCGGGAAGAGACCCAGTACTTC.

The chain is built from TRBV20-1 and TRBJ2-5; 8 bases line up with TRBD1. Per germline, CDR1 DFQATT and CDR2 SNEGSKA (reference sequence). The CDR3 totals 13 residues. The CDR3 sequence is CSSRTGREETQYF. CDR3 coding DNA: TGCAGCTCCCGGACAGGGCGGGAAGAGACCCAGTACTTC.

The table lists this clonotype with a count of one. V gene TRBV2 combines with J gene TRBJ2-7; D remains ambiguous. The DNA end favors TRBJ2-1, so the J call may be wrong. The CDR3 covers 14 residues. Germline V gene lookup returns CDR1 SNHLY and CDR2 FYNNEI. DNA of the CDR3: TGTGCCAGCAGACCTGGCCCACCTAACAATGAGCAGTTCTTC. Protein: CASRPGPPNNEQFF.

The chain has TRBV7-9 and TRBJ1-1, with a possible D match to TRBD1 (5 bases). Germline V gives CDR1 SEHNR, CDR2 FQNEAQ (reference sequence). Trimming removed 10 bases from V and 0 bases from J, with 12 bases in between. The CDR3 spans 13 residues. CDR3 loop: CAKSGTVNTEAFF. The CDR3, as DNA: TGTGCCAAGTCCGGGACGGTGAACACTGAAGCTTTCTTT.

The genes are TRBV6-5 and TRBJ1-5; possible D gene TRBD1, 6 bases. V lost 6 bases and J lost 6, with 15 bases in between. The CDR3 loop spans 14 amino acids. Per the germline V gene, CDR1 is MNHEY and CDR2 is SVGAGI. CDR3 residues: CASRPGGIGQPQHF. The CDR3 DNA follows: TGTGCCAGCAGACCGGGGGGCATTGGTCAGCCCCAGCATTTT.

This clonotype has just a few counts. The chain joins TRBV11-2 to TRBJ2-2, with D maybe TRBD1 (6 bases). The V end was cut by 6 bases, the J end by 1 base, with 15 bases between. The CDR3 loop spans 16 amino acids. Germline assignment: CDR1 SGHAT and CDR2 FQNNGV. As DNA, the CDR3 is TGTGCCAGCAGTCCCTACGGGACAAAGAACACCGGGGAGCTGTTTTTT. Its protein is CASSPYGTKNTGELFF.

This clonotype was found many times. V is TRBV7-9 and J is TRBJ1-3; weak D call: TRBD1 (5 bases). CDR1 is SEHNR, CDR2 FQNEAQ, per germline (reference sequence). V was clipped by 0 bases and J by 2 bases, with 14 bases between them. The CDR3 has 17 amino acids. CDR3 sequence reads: CASSLALGGRPGNTIYF. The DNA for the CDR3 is TGTGCCAGCAGCTTAGCGCTCGGGGGACGACCTGGAAACACCATATATTTT.

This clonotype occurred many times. CDR3 loop: CASRPATGRNSPLHF. The CDR3 DNA is TGTGCCAGCCGCCCCGCGACCGGGCGGAATTCACCCCTCCACTTT. V is TRBV27 and J is TRBJ1-6; D gene ambiguous. The germline gives CDR1 MNHEY, CDR2 SMNVEV (reference sequence). The CDR3 is made up of 15 amino acids. Trimming stripped 8 bases from V and 7 bases from J, with 18 bases between.

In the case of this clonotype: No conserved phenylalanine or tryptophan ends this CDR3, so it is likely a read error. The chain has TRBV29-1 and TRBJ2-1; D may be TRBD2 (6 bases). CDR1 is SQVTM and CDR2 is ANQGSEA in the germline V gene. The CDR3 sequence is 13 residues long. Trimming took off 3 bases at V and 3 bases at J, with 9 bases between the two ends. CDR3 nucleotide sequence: TGCAGCGTTGAGGGGACTGACTACAATGAGCAGTTCCTC. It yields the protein CSVEGTDYNEQFL.

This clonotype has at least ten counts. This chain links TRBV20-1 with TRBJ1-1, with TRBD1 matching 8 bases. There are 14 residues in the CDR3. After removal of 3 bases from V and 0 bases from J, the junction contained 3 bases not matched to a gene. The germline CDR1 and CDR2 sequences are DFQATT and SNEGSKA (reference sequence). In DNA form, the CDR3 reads TGCAGTGCTAGCGGGGACAGGATGAACACTGAAGCTTTCTTT. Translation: CSASGDRMNTEAFF.

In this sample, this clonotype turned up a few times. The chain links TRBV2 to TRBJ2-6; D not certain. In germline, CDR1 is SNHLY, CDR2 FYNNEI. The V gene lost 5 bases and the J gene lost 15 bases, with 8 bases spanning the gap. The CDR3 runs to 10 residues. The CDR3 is CASSSEDLTF. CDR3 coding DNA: TGTGCCAGCAGTTCAGAGGACCTGACTTTC.

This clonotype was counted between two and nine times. The CDR3 DNA reads as TGTGCCAGCGGATCGGACGCGAATAATTCACCCCTCCACTTT. It yields the protein CASGSDANNSPLHF. This sequence joins TRBV16 and TRBJ1-6; D is unclear. The length of the CDR3 is 14 residues. Germline V gives CDR1 KGHSY, CDR2 FQNENV. The germline V and J ends were trimmed by 8 bases and 5 bases, with 13 bases remaining between them.

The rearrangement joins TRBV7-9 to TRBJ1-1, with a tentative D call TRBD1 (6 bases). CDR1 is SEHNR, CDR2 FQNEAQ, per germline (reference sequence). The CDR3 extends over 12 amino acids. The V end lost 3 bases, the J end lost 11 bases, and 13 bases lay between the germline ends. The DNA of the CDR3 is TGTGCCAGCAGCTTGGAGGCAGGGGACGCTTTCTTT. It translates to CASSLEAGDAFF.

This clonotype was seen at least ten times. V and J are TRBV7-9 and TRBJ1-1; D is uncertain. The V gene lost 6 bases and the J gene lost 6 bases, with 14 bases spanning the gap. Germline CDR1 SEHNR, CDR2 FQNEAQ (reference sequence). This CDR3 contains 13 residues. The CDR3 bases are TGTGCCAGCAGTGGAGCCACGTCGGCTGAAGCTTTCTTT. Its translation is CASSGATSAEAFF.

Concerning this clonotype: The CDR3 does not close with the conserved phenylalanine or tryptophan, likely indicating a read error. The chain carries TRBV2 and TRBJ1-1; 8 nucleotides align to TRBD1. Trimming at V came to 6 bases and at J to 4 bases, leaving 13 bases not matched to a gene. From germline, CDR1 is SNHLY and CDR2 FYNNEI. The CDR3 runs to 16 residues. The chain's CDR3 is CASSPRTGLVGTEAFL. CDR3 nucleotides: TGTGCCAGCAGCCCTCGGACAGGGCTGGTGGGCACTGAAGCTTTCTTA.

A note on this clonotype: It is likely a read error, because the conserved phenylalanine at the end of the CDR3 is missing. This chain's CDR3 is CASTLGWSSYEQYL. The DNA for the CDR3 is TGTGCCAGCACCCTCGGATGGTCCTCCTACGAGCAGTACCTC. V is TRBV2 and J is TRBJ2-7; D call uncertain. The CDR3 consists of 14 residues. The V and J ends lost 7 bases and 0 bases respectively, with 13 bases between them. The germline CDR1 and CDR2 sequences are SNHLY and FYNNEI.

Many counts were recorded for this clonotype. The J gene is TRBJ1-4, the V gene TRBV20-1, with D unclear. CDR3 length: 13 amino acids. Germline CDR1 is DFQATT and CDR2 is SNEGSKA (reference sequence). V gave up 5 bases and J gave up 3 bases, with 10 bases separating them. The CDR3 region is CSAPTRANEKLFF. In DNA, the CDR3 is TGCAGTGCTCCGACTCGGGCTAATGAAAAACTGTTTTTT.